This TCR beta chain is drawn from a study of T cell changes during pregnancy in multiple sclerosis. TCRdb's table, derived via immunoSEQ multiplex PCR, lists solely in-frame clones and lacks some. Of approximately 23,000 clones in the sample, around 90% are singletons; the top ten hold 0.67%. The CDR3 has 13 residues. V lost 6 bases to trimming and J lost 7 bases, with 10 bases between them. Germline CDR1 reads LNHDA; CDR2 reads SQIVND (reference sequence). Sequencing was performed on CD4+ T cells from peripheral blood mononuclear cells, taken in the third trimester of pregnancy. This chain connects TRBV19 to TRBJ1-6, with D maybe TRBD1 (5 bases). The clonotype was recovered from a female donor in good health, enrolled as a control in a pregnancy study. CDR3 DNA sequence: TGTGCCAGTAGAAGGGGCAGCAATTCACCCCTCCACTTT. It codes for CASRRGSNSPLHF.